This T cell receptor beta chain was observed in a study of T-cell reconstitution after alpha-beta-depleted transplantation in children. Researchers prepared the TCRbeta library using unique molecular identifiers, the study reports. Using its own MiXCR run on the PCR reads, TCRdb lists one record per CDR3 protein. Here the sample spans about 290,000 distinct CDR3 sequences, around 7.3% being singletons. There are a few counts of this clonotype. Its target is not known. Study results and caveats: T-cell numbers and diversity, one year after transplant, stemmed largely from T cells that were newly produced. By about two months after transplant, alpha-beta T cells reportedly arose from several hundred graft clones that had expanded. The study traced high day-60 TCRbeta diversity in some patients to surviving recipient T cells and thymic progenitors.

The CDR3 has 11 amino acids. Germline CDR1 KGHSH, CDR2 LQKENI. V gave up 5 bases and J gave up 7 bases; unmatched junction bases: 1. The rearrangement uses TRBV18 and TRBJ1-1; 7 bases are shared with TRBD1. This specimen was peripheral blood, taken 360 days after TCRalphabeta/CD19-depleted stem cell transplant. The sequence was collected from a female patient aged 2 to 10 who had a stem cell transplant for Fanconi anemia, so the T cells may come from the graft donor. CDR3 nucleotide sequence: TGTGCCAGCTCAGACAGGGTTGAAGCTTTCTTT. This encodes CASSDRVEAFF.